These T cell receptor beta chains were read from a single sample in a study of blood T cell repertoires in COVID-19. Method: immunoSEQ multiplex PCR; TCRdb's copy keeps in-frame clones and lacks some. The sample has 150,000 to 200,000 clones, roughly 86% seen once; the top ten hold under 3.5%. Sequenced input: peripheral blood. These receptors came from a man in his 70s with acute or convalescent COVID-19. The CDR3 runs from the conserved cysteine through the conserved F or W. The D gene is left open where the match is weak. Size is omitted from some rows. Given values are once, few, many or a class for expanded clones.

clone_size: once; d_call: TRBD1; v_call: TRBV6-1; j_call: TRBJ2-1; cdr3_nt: TGTGCCAGCAGTGAAGGTGGACAGGTATCCTACAATGAGCAGTTCTTC; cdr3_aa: CASSEGGQVSYNEQFF
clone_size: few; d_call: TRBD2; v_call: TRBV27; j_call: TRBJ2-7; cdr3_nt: TGTGCCAGCAGTGCTAGTAGCGGGTGGGCCTACGAGCAGTACTTC; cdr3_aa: CASSASSGWAYEQYF
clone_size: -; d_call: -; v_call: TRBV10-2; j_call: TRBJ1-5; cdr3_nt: TGCGCCAGCAGCGTCGACAGGCCAAATCAGCCCCAGCATTTT; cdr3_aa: CASSVDRPNQPQHF
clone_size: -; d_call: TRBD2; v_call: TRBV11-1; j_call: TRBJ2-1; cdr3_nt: TGTGCCAGCAGCTCTAGCGGGAATAGGAATGAGCAGTTCTTC; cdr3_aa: CASSSSGNRNEQFF
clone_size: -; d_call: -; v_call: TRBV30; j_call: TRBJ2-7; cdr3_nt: TGTGCCTGGAGTCCATCCTACGAGCAGTACTTC; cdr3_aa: CAWSPSYEQYF
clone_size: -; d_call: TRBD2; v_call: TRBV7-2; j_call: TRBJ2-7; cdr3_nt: TGTGCCAGCAGCTTAGTAACGGGGGGGGACGAGCAGTACTTC; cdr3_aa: CASSLVTGGDEQYF
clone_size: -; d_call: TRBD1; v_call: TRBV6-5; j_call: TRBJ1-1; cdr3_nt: TGTGCCAGCGGGGACAGGGGTGAAACTGAAGCTTTCTTT; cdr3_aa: CASGDRGETEAFF
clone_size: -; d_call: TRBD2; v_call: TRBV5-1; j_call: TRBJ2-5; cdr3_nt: TGCGCCAGCACGACCCAGGGAGGGGAGACCCAGTACTTC; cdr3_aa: CASTTQGGETQYF
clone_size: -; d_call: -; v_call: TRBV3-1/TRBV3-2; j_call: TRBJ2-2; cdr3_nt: TGTGCCACCCTGGGACTGAACACCGGGGAGCTGTTTTTT; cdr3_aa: CATLGLNTGELFF
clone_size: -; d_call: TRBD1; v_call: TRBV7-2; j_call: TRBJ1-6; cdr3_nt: TGTGCCAGCAGCTTAGCGGGGACAGCGGCACCCCTCCACTTT; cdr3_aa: CASSLAGTAAPLHF
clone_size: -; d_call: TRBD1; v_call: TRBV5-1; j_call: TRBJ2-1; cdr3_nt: TGCGCCAGCAGCTCCTCCGGGACAGGGGTGAATGAGCAGTTCTTC; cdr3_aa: CASSSSGTGVNEQFF
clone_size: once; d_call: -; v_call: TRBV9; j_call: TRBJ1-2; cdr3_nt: TGTGCCAGCAGCGTAGCTCCAAACAAAGCGGGCTACACCTTC; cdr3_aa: CASSVAPNKAGYTF
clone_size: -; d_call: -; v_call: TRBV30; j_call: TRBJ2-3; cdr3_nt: TGTGCCTGGAGTGTAACGGGGATAACGGCAGATACGCAGTATTTT; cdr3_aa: CAWSVTGITADTQYF
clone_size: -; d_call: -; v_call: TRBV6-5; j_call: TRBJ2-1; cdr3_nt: TGTGCCAGCAGGGGAGACAGGCACGCCTTCAATGAGCAGTTCTTC; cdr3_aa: CASRGDRHAFNEQFF
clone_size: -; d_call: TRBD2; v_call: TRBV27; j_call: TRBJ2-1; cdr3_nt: TGTGCCAGCAGTTCGACTAGCGGGATTTACAATGAGCAGTTCTTC; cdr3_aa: CASSSTSGIYNEQFF
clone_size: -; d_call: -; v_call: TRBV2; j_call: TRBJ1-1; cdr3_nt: TGTGCTAGAGGCCGCGGGGGGTATGTCGAGAACACTGAAGCTTTCTTT; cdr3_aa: CARGRGGYVENTEAFF
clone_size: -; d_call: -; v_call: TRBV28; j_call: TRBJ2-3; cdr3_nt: TGTGCCAGCAGTTCGCCCGGGACATTGATGGATACGCAGTATTTT; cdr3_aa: CASSSPGTLMDTQYF
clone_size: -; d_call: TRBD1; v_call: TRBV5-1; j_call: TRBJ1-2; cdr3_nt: TGCGCCAGCGGGTTGTCCCCCGGGACAGTTGGCTACACCTTC; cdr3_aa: CASGLSPGTVGYTF
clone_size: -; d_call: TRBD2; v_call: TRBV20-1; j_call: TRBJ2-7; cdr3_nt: TGCAGTGCTAGTGTCGGGGGGGCTTACGAGCAGTACTTC; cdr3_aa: CSASVGGAYEQYF
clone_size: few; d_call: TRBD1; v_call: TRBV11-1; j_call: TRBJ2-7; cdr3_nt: TGTGCCAGCAGCGGGGGGACAGGGCTCGAGCAGTACTTC; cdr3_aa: CASSGGTGLEQYF
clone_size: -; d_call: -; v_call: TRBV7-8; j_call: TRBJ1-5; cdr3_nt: TGTGCCAGCAGCTTAGGGGACACCCCCAATCAGCCCCAGCATTTT; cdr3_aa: CASSLGDTPNQPQHF
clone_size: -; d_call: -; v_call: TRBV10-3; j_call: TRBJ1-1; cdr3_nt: TGTGCCATCAGTGAGTCCGAGGGCACTGAAGCTTTCTTT; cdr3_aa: CAISESEGTEAFF
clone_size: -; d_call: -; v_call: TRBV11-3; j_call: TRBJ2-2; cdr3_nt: TGTGCCAGCAGCCCCGGGACACCAAGTTACACCGGGGAGCTGTTTTTT; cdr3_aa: CASSPGTPSYTGELFF
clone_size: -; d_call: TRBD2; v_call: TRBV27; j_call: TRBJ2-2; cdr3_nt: TGTGCCAGCTTCGGGGGAGCGGGGGGCGAGAACACCGGGGAGCTGTTTTTT; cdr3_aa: CASFGGAGGENTGELFF
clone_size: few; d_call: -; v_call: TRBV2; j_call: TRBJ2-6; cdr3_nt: TGTGCCAGCAGTGTGTCAGCTGGGGCCAACGTCCTGACTTTC; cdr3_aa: CASSVSAGANVLTF
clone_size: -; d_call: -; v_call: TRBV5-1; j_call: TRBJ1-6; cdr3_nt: TGCGCCAGCAGCTTTCTAAATTCACCCCTCCACTTT; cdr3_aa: CASSFLNSPLHF
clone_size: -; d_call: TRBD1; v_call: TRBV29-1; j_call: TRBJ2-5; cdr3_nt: TGCAGCGTGAGACAGGGTCGAGAGACCCAGTACTTC; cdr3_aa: CSVRQGRETQYF
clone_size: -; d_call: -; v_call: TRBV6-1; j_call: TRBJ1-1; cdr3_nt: TGTGCCAGCAGTGAACGCCTGGGGGCGCGTCTTTGGAACACTGAAGCTTTCTTT; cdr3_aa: CASSERLGARLWNTEAFF
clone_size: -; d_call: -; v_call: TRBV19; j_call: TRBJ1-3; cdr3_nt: TGTGCCAGTAGTATGGCCACCTTCTCTGGAAACACCATATATTTT; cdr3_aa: CASSMATFSGNTIYF
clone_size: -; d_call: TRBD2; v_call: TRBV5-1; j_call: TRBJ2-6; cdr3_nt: TGCGCCAGCAGCTTGACGCGCGGGGGAAGCTCTGGGGCCAACGTCCTGACTTTC; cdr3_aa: CASSLTRGGSSGANVLTF